This TCR beta chain appears in the sequencing data of a study of radiation and T cells in renal cell carcinoma. Findings and limits, study-wide: Dominant CDR3 motifs occupied more repertoire in irradiated than control tumors. In blood, top tumor clones expanded by 2 weeks, shrinking by 4.

A word on this clone: Its antigen remains unknown.

As to treatment: 15 Gy SBRT to primary tumor, nephrectomy 4 weeks later. The data were produced by immunoSEQ multiplex PCR, yet TCRdb's version contains in-frame clones alone and is incomplete. In the table there are several thousand clones, about three fifths of which are singletons. V shed 1 base, J shed 3 bases, and the junction held 4 bases outside the gene matches. The CDR3 totals 16 residues. CDR1 SGHTS and CDR2 YDEGEE come from the germline V gene. The origin of this receptor is a man between 60 and 75 years old with renal cell carcinoma. V and J are TRBV5-8 and TRBJ2-1; TRBD1 matches 10 bases. This material consisted of tumor tissue, taken from a patient whose treatment included radiotherapy and nephrectomy. This CDR3 is CASSLLGQGIYNEQFF. The CDR3 nucleotides read TGTGCCAGCAGCTTGTTGGGACAGGGGATCTACAATGAGCAGTTCTTC.